This T cell receptor beta chain was captured by sequencing in a study of blood T cell repertoires in COVID-19. Study overall: Sites across the United States, Italy and Spain contributed samples from acute and convalescent COVID-19. The cDNA or gDNA used as material had been derived from T cells, B-cell-depleted T cells, or PBMCs.

Enrolled during active infection, Seattle patients were then followed longitudinally. In the original analysis: The assay estimated nucleated cells by amplifying reference gene primers. Measured with immunoSEQ multiplex PCR; TCRdb has only the in-frame clones, and not every one. The D gene and trimming were derived from the DNA, and the V and J assignments and clone size from that table. The profile covers around 60,000 clones, with approximately 77% appearing a single time and approximately 4.8% taken by the ten largest. The V end lost 3 bases, the J end lost 8 bases, and 18 bases lay between the germline ends. The CDR3 is 15 amino acids. CDR1 is SGDLS, CDR2 YYNGEE, per germline.

This sequence joins TRBV9 and TRBJ1-3; TRBD1 is a possible D gene (5 bases). This sequence was found in a woman in her 70s with COVID-19, enrolled during active disease. The sample consisted of peripheral blood. The DNA for the CDR3 is TGTGCCAGCAGCGAGGGGTCGACTAGTTGGGACACCATATATTTT. The encoded protein is CASSEGSTSWDTIYF.